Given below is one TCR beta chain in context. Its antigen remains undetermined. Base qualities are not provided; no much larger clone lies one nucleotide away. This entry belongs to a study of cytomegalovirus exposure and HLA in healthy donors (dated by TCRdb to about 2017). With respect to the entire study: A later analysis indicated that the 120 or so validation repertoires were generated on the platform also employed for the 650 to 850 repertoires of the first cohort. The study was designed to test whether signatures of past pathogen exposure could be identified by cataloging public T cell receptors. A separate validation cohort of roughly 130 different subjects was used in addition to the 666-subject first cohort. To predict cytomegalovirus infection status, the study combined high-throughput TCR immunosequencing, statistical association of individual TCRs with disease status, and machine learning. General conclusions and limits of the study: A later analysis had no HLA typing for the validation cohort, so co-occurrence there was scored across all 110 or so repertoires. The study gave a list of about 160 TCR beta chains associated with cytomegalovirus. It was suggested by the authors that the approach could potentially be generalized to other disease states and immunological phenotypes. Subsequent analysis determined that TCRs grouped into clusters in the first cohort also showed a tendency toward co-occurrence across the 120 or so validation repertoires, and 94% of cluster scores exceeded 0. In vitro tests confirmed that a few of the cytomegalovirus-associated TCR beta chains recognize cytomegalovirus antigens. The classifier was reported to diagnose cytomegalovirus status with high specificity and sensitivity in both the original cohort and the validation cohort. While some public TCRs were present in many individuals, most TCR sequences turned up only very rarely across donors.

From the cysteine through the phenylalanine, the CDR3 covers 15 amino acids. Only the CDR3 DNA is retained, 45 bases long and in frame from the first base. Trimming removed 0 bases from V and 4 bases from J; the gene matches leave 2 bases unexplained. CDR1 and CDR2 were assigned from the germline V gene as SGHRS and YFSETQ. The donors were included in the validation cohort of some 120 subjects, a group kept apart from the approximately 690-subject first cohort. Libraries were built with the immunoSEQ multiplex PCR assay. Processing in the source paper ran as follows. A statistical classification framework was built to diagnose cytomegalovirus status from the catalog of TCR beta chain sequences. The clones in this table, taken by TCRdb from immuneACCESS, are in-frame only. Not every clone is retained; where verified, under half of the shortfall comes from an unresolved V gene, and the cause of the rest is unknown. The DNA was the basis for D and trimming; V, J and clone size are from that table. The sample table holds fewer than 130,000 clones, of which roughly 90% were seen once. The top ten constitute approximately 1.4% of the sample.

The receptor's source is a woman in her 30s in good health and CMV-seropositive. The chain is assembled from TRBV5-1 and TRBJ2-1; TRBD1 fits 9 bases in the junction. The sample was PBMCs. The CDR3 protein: CASSLGTGVYNEQFF. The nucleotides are TGCGCCAGCAGCTTGGGGACAGGGGTATACAATGAGCAGTTCTTC.